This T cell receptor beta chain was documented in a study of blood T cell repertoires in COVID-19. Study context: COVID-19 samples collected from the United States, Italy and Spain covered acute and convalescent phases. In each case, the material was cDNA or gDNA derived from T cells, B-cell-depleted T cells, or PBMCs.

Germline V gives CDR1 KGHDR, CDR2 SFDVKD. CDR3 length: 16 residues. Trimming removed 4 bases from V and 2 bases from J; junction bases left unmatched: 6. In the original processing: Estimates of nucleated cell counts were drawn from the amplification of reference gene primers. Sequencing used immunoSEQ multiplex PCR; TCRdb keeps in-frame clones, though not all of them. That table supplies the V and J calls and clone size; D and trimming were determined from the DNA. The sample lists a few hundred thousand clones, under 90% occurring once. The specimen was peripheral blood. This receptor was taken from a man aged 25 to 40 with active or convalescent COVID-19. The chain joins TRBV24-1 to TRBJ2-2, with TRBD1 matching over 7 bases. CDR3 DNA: TGTGCCACCAGTGACGCCCGACAGGGCAACACCGGGGAGCTGTTTTTT. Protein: CATSDARQGNTGELFF.